This record covers a single T cell receptor (beta chain). The data are from a study of T cells after yellow fever vaccination. Germline V CDR1 and CDR2: WNHNN, SYGVQD (reference sequence). V was shortened by 0 bases and J by 11 bases, with 11 bases between the two germline ends. The CDR3 is 13 residues long. Via MiXCR, TCRdb re-called the 5' RACE reads, giving one row per CDR3 protein. The data contain approximately 450,000 distinct CDR3 sequences, about 19% of them singletons. The sample in question was PBMCs, obtained before the yellow fever booster vaccination. The rearrangement uses TRBV10-1 and TRBJ2-4; tentatively, D is TRBD1 or TRBD2 (5 bases each). The TCR comes from a man between 18 and 29 years old who received the YFV17D yellow fever vaccine. CDR3 DNA: TGCGCCAGCAGTGAGTCGACTCGAGGGGTTCAGTACTTC. This gives the protein CASSESTRGVQYF.